The clone carrying this T cell receptor beta chain occurred many times. Expressed TCRB transcripts were sequenced, since all the RNA that had been isolated was reverse transcribed. Naive, central memory and regulatory T cell samples averaged around 3.3 million reads. Clones were sequenced by immunoSEQ multiplex PCR, and TCRdb holds only the in-frame ones, with some missing. The table lists 900,000 or so clones, about 17% of them singletons, with roughly 0.025% in the top ten. This specimen belongs to a study of beta chain features in type 1 diabetes. This TCR was recovered from a woman under 30 in good health. Sequenced input: naive CD4+ T cells from blood.

CDR3 region: CAYPDQPLYEQYF. For the CDR3, the DNA is TGTGCCTATCCGGACCAACCCCTCTACGAGCAGTACTTC. The gene calls are TRBV21-1 and TRBJ2-7. TRBV21-1 is termed a pseudogene. CDR3 length equals 13 residues.